This TCR beta chain was obtained from a study of PD-1 blockade in classical Hodgkin lymphoma. Study-wide background: Nivolumab 3 mg/kg was given intravenously every 2 weeks. The study's findings and limits: Still unresolved is the cause of the repertoire differences, which may be disease activity or prior therapy. Excluded were patients who started nivolumab under 1 year after ASCT, a group that had lower diversity. Compared with healthy donors, newly diagnosed patients reportedly showed lower baseline TCR diversity.

Every one of the patients relapsed after autologous stem cell transplantation (brentuximab vedotin exposure was variable). Between the trimmed V and J ends, which lost 7 bases and 6 bases, there was a span of 19 bases. This CDR3 is 15 amino acids long. Germline CDR1 is SGHNT and CDR2 is YYREEE (reference sequence). This clone has only one observation. Its specificity is unknown. Using immunoSEQ multiplex PCR, the repertoire was profiled, and TCRdb retains in-frame clones only, with some absent. Of roughly 60,000 clones listed, 90% are singletons. Source: peripheral blood mononuclear cells (PBMCs), taken at baseline. This receptor was identified in a human donor with classical Hodgkin lymphoma. The genes are TRBV5-4 and TRBJ2-2; perhaps D is TRBD1 or TRBD2 (7 bases each). The CDR3 bases are TGTGCCAGCCACCGACAGGGAGGGGACCCCGGGGAGCTGTTTTTT. It translates to CASHRQGGDPGELFF.